This T cell receptor beta chain was recorded in a study of identical twins listed by TCRdb under 2016. Looking at the study overall: The study deep-sequenced TCR alpha and beta repertoires from monozygotic twins, unrelated adults of various ages and cord blood to test whether fetal clonotypes persist. To rule out contamination, replicate twin experiments were performed at different times with different library preparation protocols. Beyond this particular receptor, the publication reports: Compared with coincidental sharing between unrelated individuals, out-of-frame TCR alpha sequences shared between twins had an excess of sequences with low generation probability. Abundant cord blood beta clonotypes carried fewer insertions; young adult naive repertoires showed a weaker similar trend, while memory repertoires showed none. Out-of-frame TCR alpha sharing in monozygotic twins was systematically underestimated by recombination models, whereas sharing between unrelated individuals was in agreement with the recombination models. In beta out-of-frame sequences, excess twin sharing was weaker, because having fewer shared sequences lowered the signal-to-noise ratio. Because the same donors could not be followed over many years, the conclusions relied on cross-sectional statistical analysis. Invariant T cells such as MAIT and iNKT could partly confound zero-insertion analyses, though diverse VJ usage argued against this for most clonotypes.

To prepare the library, 5' RACE was applied. The sequencing machine was an Illumina HiSeq 2000. Template switching introduced a universal primer binding site; the final cDNA contained a unique molecular identifier, enabling accurate counting of TCR cDNA molecules. Specific primers in the conserved constant-segment region were used to synthesize first-strand cDNA for TCR alpha and beta chains. Each cDNA library was double barcoded, with a SMART-Mk sample barcode plus Illumina barcodes, to control for contamination. TruSeq adapter sequences, together with Illumina sample barcodes, were added in two successive PCR steps. The TCR alpha and beta cDNA libraries were sequenced on the Illumina HiSeq platform using custom primers. For the original study's pipeline: MiGEC processed the raw reads to extract unique molecular identifiers, while MiXCR was used to determine the CDR3 positions. For each individual, recombination models were inferred using an EM algorithm with the repgenHMM and IGoR tools. The analysis of shared clonotypes was done with the tcR package in R, with sharing normalized by the product of cloneset sizes. To study raw recombination without the effects of thymic and clonal selection, out-of-frame nonproductive sequences were analyzed. TCRdb took the public reads, trimmed them with fastp at Q25, ran MiXCR for clone calling and kept in-frame beta chains. Every distinct CDR3 protein forms one entry, paired with its most common genes and DNA. The V and J calls shown here were made by TCRdb, not taken from the authors' results. Present in this sample are more than 650,000 distinct CDR3 sequences, 6% to 6.5% of which were seen just once. Approximately 1.6% of the sample is in the top ten clones.

CDR1 MNHEY and CDR2 SVGAGI are derived from the germline V gene. V is pared back by 2 bases and J by 5 bases, with 10 bases lying between the germline termini. The CDR3 measures 14 amino acids from cysteine to phenylalanine. The CDR3 DNA has 42 bases and is translated from base 1. Every donor was a healthy Caucasian. Three unrelated non-twin adults were also sequenced: a male aged 18 to 30, a male aged 50 to 60 and a female aged 50 to 60. Miltenyi CD45RO+ enrichment and human naive T-cell isolation kits were used to isolate memory (CD45RO+) and naive T cells from PBMC. Only a few counts were recorded for this clonotype. What antigen it recognizes has not been identified. Base qualities are not provided; no much larger clone lies one nucleotide away.

The chain is made from TRBV6-5 and TRBJ2-1, and possibly TRBD1, on 7 matching bases. The sequence came from a man aged 18 to 30 in good health. Input material: naive T cells sorted from blood. The cell subset or site label for this specimen denotes: cells isolated with a human naive T-cell isolation kit. The DNA is TGTGCCAGCAGTTACGCAGGGGGGCACAATGAGCAGTTCTTC. This codes for CASSYAGGHNEQFF.